The subject of this entry is one TCR beta chain. Which antigen it targets is not known. No clone much larger than this one lies a single base away; base qualities are absent. This sample is drawn from a study of blood T cell repertoires in COVID-19 (dated by TCRdb to about 2020). A note on the overall study: The collaborator samples originated in the United States, Italy and Spain and spanned the acute and convalescent phases of COVID-19. Subjects who had been exposed to COVID-19, were actively infected with it, or had recovered from it provided the deeply sampled blood TCRbeta repertoires that made up the dataset. Samples were obtained from the ongoing ImmuneRACE study (first 160 participants) and from about 1,300 subjects provided by 6 global collaborators. The material from the prospective study consisted of cDNA or gDNA derived from T cells, B-cell-depleted T cells, or PBMCs. The sample metadata nearly always contained a de-identified subject ID, COVID-19 status, age in years and sex. Where available, HLA class I and class II types were obtained from metadata supplied by the sample provider rather than from assay-based typing. A freely available public database, intended as a resource for researchers studying the immune response to SARS-CoV-2, is where the repertoires were released. The study at large found these results: The amount of clinical and demographic metadata varied by source and participant and was provided uncurated.

Enrolling through a virtual design, the prospective study's participants ranged in age from roughly 18 to 89 years and lived across 24 United States geographic areas. In the prospective study, participants were assigned to cohorts based on the clinical history participants reported in a screening survey and a study questionnaire. Mobile phlebotomists in the prospective study collected whole blood, serum and a nasopharyngeal or oropharyngeal swab from every participant. Over an approximately 2-month period, participants in the prospective study had the option of providing additional blood draws and questionnaires. Blood samples from the prospective study were shipped frozen or at room temperature prior to DNA extraction. TCRbeta CDR3 regions were amplified from genomic DNA using the immunoSEQ Assay, a bias-controlled multiplex PCR. Per the source publication's procedure: Within the assay, amplification of reference gene primers was used to estimate how many nucleated cells each sample contained. To quantify the absolute abundance of each unique TCRbeta CDR3 rearrangement, sequence reads were collapsed and filtered. For each sample, productive Simpson clonality was calculated as the square root of Simpson's diversity index across productive rearrangements. The source is immuneACCESS, and TCRdb retained only in-frame sequences with V and J called. Part of the clones is not carried over; for the studies checked, unresolved V genes explain less than half of this, and the remainder is unexplained. V and J calls and clone size come straight from that table; D and trimming were deduced from the DNA. The sample data list about 140,000 clones, and 80% to 85% of these were observed just once. Of the sample, under 5.5% is held by the ten largest clones.

The CDR3 spans 15 residues, from the cysteine through the phenylalanine. Solely the CDR3 DNA is kept, with 45 bases framed from the first base. CDR1 LGHNT and CDR2 FRNRAP are derived from the germline V gene. Trimmed from V: 1 base; trimmed from J: 5 bases; junction bases lacking a gene match: 5. This sequence originates from a man aged 35 to 55 with acute COVID-19. The chain is assembled from TRBV12-5 and TRBJ1-2, with TRBD1 matching 9 junction bases. Sequences were obtained from PBMCs or T cells enriched from blood (not recorded which). The CDR3 region: CASGLGTGARYGYTF. The base sequence is TGTGCTAGTGGTTTGGGGACAGGGGCACGGTATGGCTACACCTTC.